Below, 22 T cell receptor beta chains from the same sample are listed, as sequenced in a study of T cells in Graves' hyperthyroidism and ophthalmopathy. TCR beta CDR3 regions were amplified from RNA transcripts. In the first-round RT-PCR of the TCR CDR3, the HTBI primer set was used. TCRdb analysed the multiplex PCR reads with MiXCR anew, one entry per CDR3 protein. Among approximately 400,000 distinct CDR3 sequences, more than 12% were seen once, and the ten largest hold around 20%. The specimen was blood. All receptors come from a woman in her twenties or thirties with Graves' ophthalmopathy.

The chain recombines TRBV4-1 with TRBJ2-6, with 7 bases that match TRBD2. CDR3 size: 16 residues. Germline loops: CDR1 MGHRA, CDR2 YSYEKL. With 2 bases clipped from V and 4 bases from J, the junction kept 5 bases outside the gene matches. The CDR3 protein is CASSQLTSLGANVLTF. The CDR3 DNA follows: TGCGCCAGCAGCCAATTGACTAGCTTAGGGGCCAACGTCCTGACTTTC.

This clonotype was seen repeatedly, ten times or more. The rearrangement links TRBV11-2 to TRBJ2-1; no reliable D call. Germline CDR1 reads SGHAT; CDR2 reads FQNNGV. Trimming took off 5 bases at V and 1 base at J, with 12 bases between the two ends. The CDR3 length is 15 residues. The CDR3 DNA follows: TGTGCCAGCAGCCGCATGAGTGTGTCCTACAATGAGCAGTTCTTC. Translation gives CASSRMSVSYNEQFF.

The chain combines TRBV13 with TRBJ1-3; D uncertain. CDR3 size: 16 residues. Trimming pared 2 bases from V and 0 bases from J, leaving 11 bases between. Germline V gene data show CDR1 as PRHDT and CDR2 as FYEKMQ (reference sequence). CDR3 region: CASSLTQPISGNTIYF. The DNA for the CDR3 is TGTGCCAGCAGCTTAACACAGCCTATCTCTGGAAACACCATATATTTT.

In its sample, this clonotype was seen many times. This chain uses TRBV24-1 with TRBJ2-3; 11 bases map to TRBD2. This CDR3 has 15 residues. V dropped 4 bases and J dropped 4; count of bases not matched to a gene: 3. From germline, CDR1 is KGHDR and CDR2 SFDVKD. DNA for the CDR3: TGTGCCACCAGTGACTTGACTAGCGGGGCAGATACGCAGTATTTT. It specifies CATSDLTSGADTQYF.

This clonotype was observed many times. The chain employs TRBV20-1 and TRBJ2-3; possibly TRBD2 for D (6 bases). The CDR3 spans 16 residues. Trimming stripped 6 bases from V and 1 base from J, with 20 bases between. The V gene's germline CDR1 is DFQATT and CDR2 SNEGSKA (reference sequence). The CDR3 DNA reads TGCAGTGCCCTTACGGGGGAGGCACTGGGCACAGATACGCAGTATTTT. Encoded protein: CSALTGEALGTDTQYF.

This chain connects TRBV6-5 to TRBJ1-2; TRBD1 agrees at 10 bases. The germline gives CDR1 MNHEY, CDR2 SVGAGI. Trimming took 0 bases from V and 4 from J; bases not matched to a gene: 8. The CDR3 loop spans 17 amino acids. For the CDR3, the DNA is TGTGCCAGCAGTTACTCGACAGGGGGCTCTGCCCTCTATGGCTACACCTTC. Amino acids: CASSYSTGGSALYGYTF.

This clonotype occurred a few times. At one boundary the junction diverges from the germline segment, which might be a read error. The chain joins TRBV20-1 to TRBJ1-5, with D possibly being TRBD1 (6 bases). Germline CDR1 reads DFQATT; CDR2 reads SNEGSKA (reference sequence). CDR3 length: 17 residues. The CDR3 region has the DNA TGCAGTGCTGGAGATTTTAAGGGACAATATAGCAATCAGCCCCAGCATTTT. The encoded protein is CSAGDFKGQYSNQPQHF.

This clonotype was counted at least ten times. The J gene is TRBJ1-3, the V gene TRBV11-2; TRBD1 agrees at 9 bases. This CDR3 comprises 18 residues. The trim removed 5 bases at V and 2 bases at J, leaving 13 bases unmatched. Germline lookup yields CDR1 SGHAT and CDR2 FQNNGV. The CDR3 DNA is TGTGCCAGCAGCCCGGACAGGGGATGGGAGCGTCCTGGAAACACCATATATTTT. It specifies CASSPDRGWERPGNTIYF.

Only a few counts were recorded for this clonotype. The rearrangement links TRBV12-3 or TRBV12-4 to TRBJ1-5; tentative D call: TRBD1 (5 bases). V was clipped by 5 bases and J by 2 bases, with 19 bases between them. This CDR3 has 17 residues. The CDR3: CASSTGEGFRRNQPQHF. The CDR3 coding sequence is TGTGCCAGCAGTACGGGTGAGGGGTTTAGGCGCAATCAGCCCCAGCATTTT.

This clonotype turned up a few times. The chain is built from TRBV20-1 and TRBJ1-4, with D hard to call. The CDR3 totals 13 residues. With 4 bases removed from V and 3 bases from J, the gap between germline ends came to 9 bases. Germline CDR1 and CDR2: DFQATT and SNEGSKA (reference sequence). CDR3 coding DNA: TGCAGTGCTATTGACAAGGCTAATGAAAAACTGTTTTTT. This encodes CSAIDKANEKLFF.

This clonotype came up many times. The chain couples TRBV27 to TRBJ2-5; no clear D gene. This CDR3 has 14 residues. Looked up from germline, CDR1 is MNHEY and CDR2 is SMNVEV (reference sequence). V was trimmed by 3 bases and J by 9 bases, leaving 17 bases between them. This CDR3 is CASSFRAADGPQYF. Here the CDR3 DNA reads TGTGCCAGCAGTTTTCGGGCGGCCGATGGACCCCAGTACTTC.

This clonotype was seen at least ten times. The rearrangement links TRBV2 to TRBJ2-7, with no clear D. Trimming left V 3 bases short and J 1 base short, with 7 bases between. Germline CDR1 reads SNHLY; CDR2 reads FYNNEI. This CDR3 is built from 13 residues. The CDR3 protein is CASSDLESYEQYF. As DNA, the CDR3 is TGTGCCAGCAGTGATCTGGAGTCCTACGAGCAGTACTTC.

This clonotype was counted at least ten times. J is TRBJ2-1 and V is TRBV7-9, with D possibly being TRBD1 (6 bases). This CDR3 is 16 amino acids long. Germline loops: CDR1 SEHNR, CDR2 FQNEAQ (reference sequence). The V end was cut by 1 base, the J end by 1 base, with 11 bases between. The CDR3 loop is CASSLVAGASYNEQFF. The CDR3 DNA reads as TGTGCCAGCAGCTTAGTGGCAGGGGCATCCTACAATGAGCAGTTCTTC.

In its sample, this clonotype was seen a few times. The gene calls are TRBV12-3 or TRBV12-4 and TRBJ1-3; D uncertain. This CDR3 is built from 14 residues. V was cut by 5 bases and J by 0 bases, with 8 bases left in between. The CDR3 loop reads CASSGQSSGNTIYF. CDR3 nucleotides: TGTGCCAGCAGTGGGCAAAGCTCTGGAAACACCATATATTTT.

This clonotype was detected a few times. The chain employs TRBV29-1 and TRBJ2-3; no reliable D call. The germline V and J ends were trimmed by 3 bases and 3 bases, with 10 bases remaining between them. Per germline, CDR1 SQVTM and CDR2 ANQGSEA. There are 13 residues in the CDR3. DNA of the CDR3: TGCAGCGTTGAGGGCGGTTGGACAGATACGCAGTATTTT. Amino acid sequence: CSVEGGWTDTQYF.

At least ten counts were recorded for this clonotype. The V call is TRBV7-2, the J call TRBJ2-1, with D unclear. The V gene lost 5 bases and the J gene lost 5 bases, with 19 bases spanning the gap. This CDR3 has 16 amino acids. CDR1 and CDR2 from the germline V gene are SGHTA and FQGNSA. CDR3 sequence (DNA): TGTGCCAGCAGCCGCCTACTTAGACCATTTAACAATGAGCAGTTCTTC. Translation gives CASSRLLRPFNNEQFF. Full variable domain (remainder filled in from reference TRBV7-2 and TRBJ2-1): GAGVSQSPSNKVTEKGKDVELRCDPISGHTALYWYRQSLGQGLEFLIYFQGNSAPDKSGLPSDRFSAERTGGSVSTLTIQRTQQEDSAVYLCASSRLLRPFNNEQFFGPGTRLTVL.

This clonotype was seen ten or more times. The V gene is TRBV9, the J gene TRBJ2-7; 7 positions agree with TRBD2. V gave up 4 bases and J gave up 0 bases; unmatched junction bases: 7. Per the germline V gene, CDR1 is SGDLS and CDR2 is YYNGEE. This CDR3 spans 15 amino acids. CDR3 DNA sequence: TGTGCCAGCAGCCCCGGAGCGGGATTCTCCTACGAGCAGTACTTC. Translation: CASSPGAGFSYEQYF. Full variable domain (remainder filled in from reference TRBV9 and TRBJ2-7): DSGVTQTPKHLITATGQRVTLRCSPRSGDLSVYWYQQSLDQGLQFLIQYYNGEERAKGNILERFSAQQFPDLHSELNLSSLELGDSALYFCASSPGAGFSYEQYFGPGTRLTVT.

This clonotype occurred a few times. The rearrangement uses TRBV7-2 and TRBJ2-3; D might be TRBD2 (7 bases). The germline CDR1 and CDR2 sequences are SGHTA and FQGNSA. The CDR3 is made up of 14 amino acids. V lost 8 bases and J 2 bases, leaving 14 bases between the germline ends. The CDR3 sequence: CASDPGGHTDTQYF. The CDR3 DNA is TGTGCCAGCGACCCCGGGGGGCACACAGATACGCAGTATTTT.

This clonotype occurred many times. The J gene is TRBJ1-6, the V gene TRBV6-2 or TRBV6-3, with D perhaps TRBD1 (5 bases). CDR1 and CDR2 from the germline V gene are MNHEY and SVGEGT. The CDR3 has 14 amino acids. Trimming took off 8 bases at V and 5 bases at J, with 13 bases between the two ends. The CDR3 reads CASVEGPHNSPLHF. The CDR3 nucleotides are TGTGCCAGCGTCGAGGGACCGCATAATTCACCCCTCCACTTT.

Of note for this clonotype: Just one base apart from a much larger clone, this may be a read error. The rearrangement joins TRBV12-3 or TRBV12-4 to TRBJ1-2; D gene uncertain. The germline V and J ends were trimmed by 4 bases and 2 bases, with 14 bases remaining between them. The CDR3 has 15 residues. DNA of the CDR3: TGTGCCAGCAGTTCCCTCTACGGACGGAACTATGGCTACACCTTC. It codes for CASSSLYGRNYGYTF.

This clonotype was seen many times. This chain joins TRBV12-3 or TRBV12-4 and TRBJ1-5; 7 nucleotides line up with TRBD1. The CDR3 has 15 residues. V lost 5 bases and J lost 2; bases outside the gene matches: 6. The CDR3 loop is CASSNRGSGNQPQHF. In nucleotides, the CDR3 is TGTGCCAGCAGTAACAGGGGTTCGGGCAATCAGCCCCAGCATTTT.

The chain employs TRBV28 and TRBJ2-7, with D perhaps matching TRBD1 or TRBD2 (5 bases each). The CDR3 contains 11 residues. Trimming cost V 5 bases and J 9 bases, with 11 bases left between them. Germline assignment: CDR1 MDHEN and CDR2 SYDVKM. The CDR3 DNA follows: TGTGCCAGCAGTGTCGGGGACCCGCAGTACTTC. This sequence encodes CASSVGDPQYF.